These T cell receptor beta chains were read from a single sample in a study of blood T cells in healthy people across ages. MiXCR, applied by TCRdb to the 5' RACE reads, yields one record per CDR3 protein. The sample carries some 780,000 distinct CDR3 sequences, roughly three fifths recorded once. The sequencing input was blood. These receptors were collected from a man aged 35 to 55 in good health. Each CDR3 is given with its conserved first and last residue. The order of the fields is V gene, D gene, J gene, clone size, CDR3 protein, CDR3 DNA. The D gene is left open where the match is weak. The size field is filled for only some rows; it gives once, few, many or a size class.

TRBV10-3	NA	TRBJ2-2	NA	CAISDWGRDNTGELFF	TGTGCCATCAGTGATTGGGGGAGAGATAACACCGGGGAGCTGTTTTTT
TRBV11-2	TRBD2	TRBJ2-6	once	CASSLRFGGDPNVLTF	TGTGCCAGCAGCTTGAGATTTGGGGGGGACCCCAACGTCCTGACTTTC
TRBV30	NA	TRBJ2-3	NA	CDPPQSDTDTQYF	TGTGACCCACCCCAGAGCGACACAGATACGCAGTATTTT
TRBV20-1	NA	TRBJ2-5	NA	CSARDSNRAQETQYF	TGCAGTGCTAGAGATTCAAACAGGGCGCAAGAGACCCAGTACTTC
TRBV7-6	NA	TRBJ1-4	NA	CASSLRAAARTNEKLFF	TGTGCCAGCAGCTTAAGGGCCGCAGCTCGGACTAATGAAAAACTGTTTTTT
TRBV9	NA	TRBJ2-2	many	CASTDLGGLGGELFF	TGTGCCAGCACCGACCTAGGAGGGCTCGGCGGGGAGCTGTTTTTT
TRBV3-1	NA	TRBJ1-2	NA	CASSYSQTYGYTF	TGTGCCAGCAGCTATTCACAGACCTATGGCTACACCTTC
TRBV7-3	NA	TRBJ2-3	few	CASSPVWSTDTQYF	TGTGCCAGCAGCCCAGTTTGGAGCACAGATACGCAGTATTTT
TRBV7-2	NA	TRBJ1-6	NA	CASSRGRNNSPLHF	TGTGCCAGCAGCCGTGGACGGAACAATTCACCCCTCCACTTT
TRBV5-1	TRBD1	TRBJ2-7	NA	CASSLQGIYDEQYF	TGCGCCAGCAGCTTACAGGGGATTTACGACGAGCAGTACTTC
TRBV11-2	TRBD2	TRBJ2-3	few	CASRIAGGADTQYF	TGTGCCAGCAGGATAGCGGGGGGAGCAGATACGCAGTATTTT
TRBV28	NA	TRBJ1-1	NA	CASGVRTASLIVDTEAFF	TGTGCCAGCGGAGTCCGAACGGCGTCTCTTATTGTTGACACTGAAGCTTTCTTT
TRBV12-3/TRBV12-4	NA	TRBJ2-1	NA	CASTQTGTGNNEQFF	TGTGCCAGCACCCAAACCGGGACTGGAAACAATGAGCAGTTCTTC
TRBV9	NA	TRBJ1-5	NA	CASSAKGQGNQPQHF	TGTGCCAGCAGCGCAAAGGGTCAGGGGAATCAGCCCCAGCATTTT
TRBV5-1	NA	TRBJ2-1	NA	CASSLRDPGYNEQFF	TGCGCCAGCAGCCTCCGGGATCCAGGCTACAATGAGCAGTTCTTC
TRBV25-1	NA	TRBJ1-2	once	CASSGTHPYGYTF	TGTGCCAGCAGTGGGACCCATCCCTATGGCTACACCTTC
TRBV18	NA	TRBJ1-6	NA	CASSLSARGVGPLHF	TGTGCCAGCTCACTGTCCGCGAGGGGAGTCGGACCCCTCCACTTT
TRBV19	NA	TRBJ2-5	NA	CASSIDSYETQYF	TGTGCCAGTAGTATAGATTCCTACGAGACCCAGTACTTC
TRBV7-8	NA	TRBJ2-5	NA	CASSTTSRVGETQYF	TGTGCCAGCAGCACGACCAGCAGGGTGGGGGAGACCCAGTACTTC
TRBV28	TRBD1	TRBJ2-4	NA	CASRPTGLSLAKNIQYF	TGTGCCAGCAGACCGACAGGGCTTAGCCTAGCCAAAAACATTCAGTACTTC
TRBV20-1	NA	TRBJ2-5	NA	CSAGRLGQSQETQYF	TGCAGTGCTGGCCGGCTAGGACAGTCTCAAGAGACCCAGTACTTC
TRBV6-2/TRBV6-3	TRBD2	TRBJ2-1	few	CASSLLAGVNEQFF	TGTGCCAGCAGTTTACTAGCGGGAGTTAATGAGCAGTTCTTC
TRBV5-1	TRBD2	TRBJ2-1	NA	CASSLLGLAGNNEQFF	TGCGCCAGCAGCCTGTTAGGACTAGCGGGAAATAATGAGCAGTTCTTC
TRBV7-2	NA	TRBJ2-7	few	CASSLVFGGPYEQYF	TGTGCCAGCAGCTTAGTCTTCGGGGGGCCCTACGAGCAGTACTTC
TRBV27	NA	TRBJ2-3	few	CASSPTRIQGGDTQYF	TGTGCCAGCAGTCCCACCCGAATACAGGGCGGAGATACGCAGTATTTT
TRBV7-9	NA	TRBJ2-1	few	CASSLYGYNEQFF	TGTGCCAGCAGCTTGTACGGTTACAATGAGCAGTTCTTC
TRBV2	NA	TRBJ1-2	few	CASRRTFLNYGYTF	TGTGCCAGCAGACGGACATTTCTAAACTATGGCTACACCTTC
TRBV2	TRBD1	TRBJ2-3	NA	CASSAGQLKDTQYF	TGTGCCAGCAGTGCGGGACAGTTAAAAGATACGCAGTATTTT
TRBV28	NA	TRBJ1-6	NA	CASSLDNSYNSPLHF	TGTGCCAGCAGTTTGGACAACTCCTATAATTCACCCCTCCACTTT
TRBV6-2/TRBV6-3	NA	TRBJ2-5	NA	CASSYRGSSETQYF	TGTGCCAGCAGTTATCGGGGGAGCAGCGAGACCCAGTACTTC
TRBV7-3	TRBD2	TRBJ2-3	NA	CASSLGPGLAPTRATDTQYF	TGTGCCAGCAGCTTAGGTCCGGGACTAGCGCCTACACGAGCCACAGATACGCAGTATTTT
TRBV13	NA	TRBJ1-3	few	CASSSPGTKTLSSGNTIYF	TGTGCCAGCAGCAGTCCCGGGACAAAAACCTTGAGCTCTGGAAACACCATATATTTT
TRBV15	NA	TRBJ2-1	NA	CATSRGDTRTEQFF	TGTGCCACCAGCAGAGGGGATACCCGGACTGAGCAGTTCTTC
TRBV2	NA	TRBJ2-1	NA	CASSDSEAGDSYNEQFF	TGTGCCAGCAGTGATAGTGAGGCAGGGGACTCCTACAATGAGCAGTTCTTC
TRBV6-7	NA	TRBJ2-7	few	CACEDYEQYF	TGTGCCTGCGAGGACTACGAGCAGTACTTC
TRBV6-2/TRBV6-3	NA	TRBJ1-6	NA	CASSNRDRANSPLHF	TGTGCCAGCAGTAACCGGGACCGAGCGAATTCACCCCTCCACTTT
TRBV10-2	NA	TRBJ1-2	NA	CASSGTRYGYTF	TGCGCCAGTTCCGGGACGCGCTATGGCTACACCTTC
TRBV29-1	NA	TRBJ2-4	few	CSVEVGVGGGVRNIQYF	TGCAGCGTTGAAGTTGGAGTAGGCGGGGGCGTGAGAAACATTCAGTACTTC
TRBV5-1	NA	TRBJ2-5	NA	CASSSGEVGDPEETQYF	TGCGCCAGCAGCTCAGGGGAAGTGGGAGACCCTGAAGAGACCCAGTACTTC
TRBV20-1	TRBD1	TRBJ2-7	NA	CSADGTGGLYEQYF	TGCAGTGCCGACGGGACAGGGGGGCTCTACGAGCAGTACTTC
TRBV7-6	TRBD2	TRBJ2-3	NA	CASSLGVWLAGSPGTDTQYF	TGTGCCAGCAGCTTAGGCGTGTGGCTAGCGGGATCTCCTGGCACAGATACGCAGTATTTT
TRBV13	TRBD1	TRBJ1-4	NA	CASSSSRDSATNEKLFF	TGTGCCAGCAGCTCCTCCAGGGACAGTGCAACTAATGAAAAACTGTTTTTT
TRBV7-8	TRBD1	TRBJ1-4	NA	CASSADRVPTNEKLFF	TGTGCCAGCAGCGCAGACAGGGTCCCAACTAATGAAAAACTGTTTTTT
TRBV29-1	NA	TRBJ2-5	few	CSVEMARGTQYF	TGCAGCGTCGAAATGGCTCGGGGGACCCAGTACTTC
TRBV6-2/TRBV6-3	NA	TRBJ2-1	NA	CAGSLLGGARYNEQFF	TGTGCCGGCAGTTTGTTGGGGGGGGCGCGCTACAATGAGCAGTTCTTC
TRBV9	NA	TRBJ2-4	NA	CASSLLASDAIQYF	TGTGCCAGCAGTCTACTAGCCTCAGATGCCATTCAGTACTTC
TRBV28	TRBD2	TRBJ2-7	few	CASSSLAGRYSYEQYF	TGTGCCAGCAGTTCGTTAGCGGGACGATACTCCTACGAGCAGTACTTC
TRBV14	NA	TRBJ2-5	NA	CASSQDLTQETQYF	TGTGCCAGCAGCCAAGATCTTACCCAAGAGACCCAGTACTTC
TRBV7-2	TRBD2	TRBJ2-5	few	CASSSVAGPRGETQYF	TGTGCCAGCAGCTCCGTAGCGGGGCCCCGGGGAGAGACCCAGTACTTC
TRBV7-6	TRBD1	TRBJ2-2	few	CASSLVPVDRGPGELFF	TGTGCCAGCAGCTTAGTTCCGGTGGACAGGGGCCCCGGGGAGCTGTTTTTT
TRBV28	TRBD2	TRBJ2-3	NA	CASSLGTKSDTQYF	TGTGCCAGCAGTTTGGGGACTAAGTCAGATACGCAGTATTTT
TRBV20-1	TRBD1	TRBJ2-4	NA	CSARAPGQAYGQYF	TGCAGTGCTAGAGCCCCGGGACAGGCCTACGGGCAGTACTTC
TRBV28	NA	TRBJ1-5	NA	CASSLYPRGAYSNQPQHF	TGTGCCAGCAGTTTATATCCCAGGGGCGCGTACAGCAATCAGCCCCAGCATTTT
TRBV25-1	NA	TRBJ2-4	few	CASSEPSGNIQYF	TGTGCCAGCAGTGAGCCCTCAGGGAACATTCAGTACTTC